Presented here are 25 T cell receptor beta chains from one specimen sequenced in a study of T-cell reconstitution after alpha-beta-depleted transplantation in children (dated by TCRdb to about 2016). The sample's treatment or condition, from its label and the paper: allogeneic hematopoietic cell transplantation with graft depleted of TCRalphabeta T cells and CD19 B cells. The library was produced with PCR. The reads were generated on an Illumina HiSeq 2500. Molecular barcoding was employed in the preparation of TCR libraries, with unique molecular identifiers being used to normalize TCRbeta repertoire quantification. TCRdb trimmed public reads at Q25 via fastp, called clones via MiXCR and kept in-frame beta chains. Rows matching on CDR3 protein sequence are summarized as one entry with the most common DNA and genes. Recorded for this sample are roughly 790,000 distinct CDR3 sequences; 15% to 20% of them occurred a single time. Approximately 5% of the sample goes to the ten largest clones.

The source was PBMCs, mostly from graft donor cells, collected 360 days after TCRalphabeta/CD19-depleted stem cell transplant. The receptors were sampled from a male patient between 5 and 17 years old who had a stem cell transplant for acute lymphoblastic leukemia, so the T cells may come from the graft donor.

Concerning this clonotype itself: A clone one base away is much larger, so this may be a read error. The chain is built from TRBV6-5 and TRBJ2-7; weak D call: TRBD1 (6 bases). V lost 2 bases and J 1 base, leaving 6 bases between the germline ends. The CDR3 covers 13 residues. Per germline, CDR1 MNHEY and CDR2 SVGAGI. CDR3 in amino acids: CASSYTGSYEQYF. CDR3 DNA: TGTGCCAGCAGTTACACAGGGTCCTACGAGCAGTACTTC.

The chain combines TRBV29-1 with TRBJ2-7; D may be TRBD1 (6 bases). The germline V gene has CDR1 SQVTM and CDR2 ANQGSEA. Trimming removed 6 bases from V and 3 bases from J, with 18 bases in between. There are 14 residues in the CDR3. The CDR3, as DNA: TGCAGCGTCCAGCCCTCGGACAGCCTCTACGAGCAGTACTTC. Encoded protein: CSVQPSDSLYEQYF.

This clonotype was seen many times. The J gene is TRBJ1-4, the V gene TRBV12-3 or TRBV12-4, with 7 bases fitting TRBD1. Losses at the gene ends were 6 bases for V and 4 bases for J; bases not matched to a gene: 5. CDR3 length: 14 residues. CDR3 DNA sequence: TGTGCCAGCAGGGAGACAGGGTATAATGAAAAACTGTTTTTT. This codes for CASRETGYNEKLFF.

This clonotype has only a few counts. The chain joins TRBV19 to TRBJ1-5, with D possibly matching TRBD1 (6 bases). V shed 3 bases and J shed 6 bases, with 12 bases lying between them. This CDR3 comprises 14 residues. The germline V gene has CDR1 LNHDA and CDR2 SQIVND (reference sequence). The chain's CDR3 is CASSIPWGPQPQHF. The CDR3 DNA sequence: TGTGCCAGTAGTATCCCCTGGGGGCCTCAGCCCCAGCATTTT.

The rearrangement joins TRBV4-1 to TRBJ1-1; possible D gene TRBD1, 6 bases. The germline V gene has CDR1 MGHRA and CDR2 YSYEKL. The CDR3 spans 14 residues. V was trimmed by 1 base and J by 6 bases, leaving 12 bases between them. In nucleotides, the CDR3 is TGCGCCAGCAGCCAAGTAGGGGGTCGCCCTGAAGCTTTCTTT. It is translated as CASSQVGGRPEAFF.

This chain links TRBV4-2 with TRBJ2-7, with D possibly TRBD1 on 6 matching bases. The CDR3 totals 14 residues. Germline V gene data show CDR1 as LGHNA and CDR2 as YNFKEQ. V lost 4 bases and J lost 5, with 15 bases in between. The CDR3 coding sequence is TGTGCCAGCAGCCCGTCCACCTACAGGGACGAGCAGTACTTC. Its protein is CASSPSTYRDEQYF.

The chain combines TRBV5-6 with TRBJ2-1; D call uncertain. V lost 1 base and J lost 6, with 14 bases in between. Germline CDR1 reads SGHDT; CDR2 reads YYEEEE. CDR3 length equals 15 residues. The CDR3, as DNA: TGTGCCAGCAGCTTGTGGCTAGTCTTTCCCAATGAGCAGTTCTTC. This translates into CASSLWLVFPNEQFF.

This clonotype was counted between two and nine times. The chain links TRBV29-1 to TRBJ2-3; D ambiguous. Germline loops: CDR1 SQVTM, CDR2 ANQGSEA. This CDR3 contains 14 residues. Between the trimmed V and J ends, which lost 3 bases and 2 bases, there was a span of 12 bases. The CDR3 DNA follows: TGCAGCGTTGACGGTCGGCAGGCCACAGATACGCAGTATTTT. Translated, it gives CSVDGRQATDTQYF.

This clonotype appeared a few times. The CDR3 spells CASSSIRSGRANNEQFF. Written as DNA, the CDR3 is TGTGCCAGCAGCTCAATCCGCAGCGGGCGGGCCAACAATGAGCAGTTCTTC. The V call is TRBV11-2, the J call TRBJ2-1; possibly TRBD2 for D (6 bases). The V end was cut by 4 bases, the J end by 5 bases, with 21 bases between. CDR1 is SGHAT, CDR2 FQNNGV, per germline. This CDR3 has 17 amino acids.

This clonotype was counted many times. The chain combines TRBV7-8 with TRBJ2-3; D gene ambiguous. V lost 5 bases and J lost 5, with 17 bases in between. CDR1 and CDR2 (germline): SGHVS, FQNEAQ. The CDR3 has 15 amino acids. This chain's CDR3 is CASSPPALLGDTQYF. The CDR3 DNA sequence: TGTGCCAGCAGCCCTCCCGCCTTGTTGGGAGATACGCAGTATTTT.

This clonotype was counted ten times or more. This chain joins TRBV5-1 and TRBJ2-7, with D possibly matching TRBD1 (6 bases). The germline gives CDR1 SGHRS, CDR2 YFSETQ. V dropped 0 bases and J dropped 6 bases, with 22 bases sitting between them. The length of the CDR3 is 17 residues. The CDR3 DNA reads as TGCGCCAGCAGCTTGGCCGGTGGGCAGGGGAAAGTAGCCGAGCAGTACTTC. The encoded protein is CASSLAGGQGKVAEQYF. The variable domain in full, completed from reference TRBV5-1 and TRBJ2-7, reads KAGVTQTPRYLIKTRGQQVTLSCSPISGHRSVSWYQQTPGQGLQFLFEYFSETQRNKGNFPGRFSGRQFSNSRSEMNVSTLELGDSALYLCASSLAGGQGKVAEQYFGPGTRLTVT.

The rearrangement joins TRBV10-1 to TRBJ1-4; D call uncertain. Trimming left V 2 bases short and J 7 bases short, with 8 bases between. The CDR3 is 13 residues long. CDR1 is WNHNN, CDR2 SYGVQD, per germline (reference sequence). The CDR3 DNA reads TGCGCCAGCAGTGAGCAGTCGGCTGAAAAACTGTTTTTT. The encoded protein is CASSEQSAEKLFF.

The CDR3 nucleotides read TGCGCCAGCAGCCGGAGGTGGACTAGCGGGAGTGAAAACGAGCAGTACTTC. This sequence encodes CASSRRWTSGSENEQYF. The chain joins TRBV4-1 to TRBJ2-7; 13 bases match TRBD2. The junction had 11 bases not matched to a gene; V was cut back by 4 bases and J by 5 bases. CDR3 length equals 17 residues. In germline, CDR1 is MGHRA, CDR2 YSYEKL.

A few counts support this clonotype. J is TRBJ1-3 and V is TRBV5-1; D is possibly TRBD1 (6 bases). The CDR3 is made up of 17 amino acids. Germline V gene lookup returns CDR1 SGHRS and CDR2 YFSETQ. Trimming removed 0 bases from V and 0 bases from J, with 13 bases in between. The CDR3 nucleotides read TGCGCCAGCAGCTTGGTGGGACATTCAAGCTCTGGAAACACCATATATTTT. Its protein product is CASSLVGHSSSGNTIYF. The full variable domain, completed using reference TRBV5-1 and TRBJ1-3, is KAGVTQTPRYLIKTRGQQVTLSCSPISGHRSVSWYQQTPGQGLQFLFEYFSETQRNKGNFPGRFSGRQFSNSRSEMNVSTLELGDSALYLCASSLVGHSSSGNTIYFGEGSWLTVV.

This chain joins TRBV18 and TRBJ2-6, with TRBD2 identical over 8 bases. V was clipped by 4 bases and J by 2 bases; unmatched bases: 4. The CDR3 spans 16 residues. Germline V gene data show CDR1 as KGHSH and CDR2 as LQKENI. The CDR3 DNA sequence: TGTGCCAGCTCACGACTAGCGACGACTGGGGCCAACGTCCTGACTTTC. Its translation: CASSRLATTGANVLTF.

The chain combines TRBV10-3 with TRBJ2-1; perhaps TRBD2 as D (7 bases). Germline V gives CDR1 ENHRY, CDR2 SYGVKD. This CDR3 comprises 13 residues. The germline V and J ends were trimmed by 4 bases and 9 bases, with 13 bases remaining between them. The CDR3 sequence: CAISVTGGSEQFF. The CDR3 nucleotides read TGTGCCATCAGTGTGACGGGGGGCTCTGAGCAGTTCTTC.

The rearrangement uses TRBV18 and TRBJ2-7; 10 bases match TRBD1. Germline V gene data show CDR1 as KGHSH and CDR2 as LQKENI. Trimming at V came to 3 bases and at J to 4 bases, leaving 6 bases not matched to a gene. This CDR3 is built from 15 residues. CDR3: CASSPSGTGVYEQYF. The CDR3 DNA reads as TGTGCCAGCTCACCGAGCGGGACAGGGGTATACGAGCAGTACTTC.

The CDR3 region has the DNA TGTGCCAGCACCTTCGTGGGGGGCCCCTACGAGCAGTACTTC. Its translation is CASTFVGGPYEQYF. V is TRBV6-2 or TRBV6-3 and J is TRBJ2-7; D possibly matches TRBD1 or TRBD2 (6 bases each). Trimming took off 7 bases at V and 2 bases at J, with 15 bases between the two ends. Germline lookup yields CDR1 MNHEY and CDR2 SVGEGT. CDR3 size: 14 residues.

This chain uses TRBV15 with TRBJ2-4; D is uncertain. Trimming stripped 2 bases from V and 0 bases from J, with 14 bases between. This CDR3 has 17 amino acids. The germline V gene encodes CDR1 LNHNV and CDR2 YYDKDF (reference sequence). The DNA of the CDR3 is TGTGCCACCAGCAGACTGACGTATATATCAGCCAAAAACATTCAGTACTTC. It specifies CATSRLTYISAKNIQYF.

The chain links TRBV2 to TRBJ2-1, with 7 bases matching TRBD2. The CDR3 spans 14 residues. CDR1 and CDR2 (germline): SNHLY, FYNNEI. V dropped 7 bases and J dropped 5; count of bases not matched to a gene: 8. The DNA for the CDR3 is TGTGCCAGCAAGGCGGGAGCCCCCCACAATGAGCAGTTCTTC. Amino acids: CASKAGAPHNEQFF.

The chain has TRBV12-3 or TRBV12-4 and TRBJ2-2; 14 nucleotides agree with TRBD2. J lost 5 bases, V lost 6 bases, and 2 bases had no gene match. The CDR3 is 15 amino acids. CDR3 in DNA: TGTGCCAGCAGCGGACTAGCGGGAGGAACCGGGGAGCTGTTTTTT. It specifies CASSGLAGGTGELFF.

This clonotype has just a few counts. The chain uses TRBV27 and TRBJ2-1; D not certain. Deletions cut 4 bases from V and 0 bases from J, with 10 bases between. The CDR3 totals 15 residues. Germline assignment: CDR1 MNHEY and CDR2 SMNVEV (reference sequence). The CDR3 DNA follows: TGTGCCAGCAGTTCCCCCAGCGTCTCCTACAATGAGCAGTTCTTC. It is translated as CASSSPSVSYNEQFF.

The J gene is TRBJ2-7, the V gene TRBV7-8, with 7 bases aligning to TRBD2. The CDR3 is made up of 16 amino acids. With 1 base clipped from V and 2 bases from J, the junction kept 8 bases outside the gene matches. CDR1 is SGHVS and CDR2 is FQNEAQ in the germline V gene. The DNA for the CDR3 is TGTGCCAGCAGCTTAGGTCCTAGCGGACTTACCTACGAGCAGTACTTC. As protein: CASSLGPSGLTYEQYF.

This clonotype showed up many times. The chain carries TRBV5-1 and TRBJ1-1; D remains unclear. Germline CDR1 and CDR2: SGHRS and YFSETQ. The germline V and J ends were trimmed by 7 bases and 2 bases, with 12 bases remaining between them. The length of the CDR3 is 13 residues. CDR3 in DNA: TGCGCCAGCTATGAGCAGGCCAACACTGAAGCTTTCTTT. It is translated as CASYEQANTEAFF.

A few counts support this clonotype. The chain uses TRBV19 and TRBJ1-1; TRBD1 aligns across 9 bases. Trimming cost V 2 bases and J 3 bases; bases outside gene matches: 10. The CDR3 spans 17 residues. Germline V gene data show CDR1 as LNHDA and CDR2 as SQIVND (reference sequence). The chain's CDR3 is CASSITGTGNGDTEAFF. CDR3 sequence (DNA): TGTGCCAGTAGTATAACCGGGACAGGGAACGGGGACACTGAAGCTTTCTTT. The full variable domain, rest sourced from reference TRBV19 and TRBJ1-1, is DGGITQSPKYLFRKEGQNVTLSCEQNLNHDAMYWYRQDPGQGLRLIYYSQIVNDFQKGDIAEGYSVSREKKESFPLTVTSAQKNPTAFYLCASSITGTGNGDTEAFFGQGTRLTVV.